These T cell receptor beta chains were read from a single sample in a study of blood T cell repertoires in COVID-19. The data were produced by immunoSEQ multiplex PCR, yet TCRdb's version contains in-frame clones alone and is incomplete. The repertoire includes under 500,000 clones, about 90% of them detected once, and about 2.1% sits in the top ten. The material sequenced was PBMCs or T cells enriched from blood (not recorded which). The source of these receptors is a woman younger than 35 with acute COVID-19. Each CDR3 is given with its conserved first and last residue. Each record gives: J gene, D gene, V gene, clone size, CDR3 DNA, CDR3 protein. A D gene is named only where the DNA matches it firmly. Size tells how often a clone was seen (once, few, many) or the class of an expanded clone, and some rows leave it out.

>TRBJ2-4|TRBD2|TRBV30|-
TGTGCCTGGAGATCCGGGACTAGCGACGGGGACATTCAGTACTTC
CAWRSGTSDGDIQYF
>TRBJ1-5|-|TRBV7-8|-
TGTGCCAGCAGCCACGTTCTGGACAGTTTGAATCAGCCCCAGCATTTT
CASSHVLDSLNQPQHF
>TRBJ1-1|-|TRBV11-3|-
TGTGCCAGCAGCTTCCAGTCGAACACTGAAGCTTTCTTT
CASSFQSNTEAFF
>TRBJ2-1|-|TRBV24-1|-
TGTGCCACCAGTGATTCCCAGGGGACGATCTACAATGAGCAGTTCTTC
CATSDSQGTIYNEQFF
>TRBJ2-2|-|TRBV5-4|-
TGTGCCAGCAGCTCCAAGACAGGAGGCAACACCGGGGAGCTGTTTTTT
CASSSKTGGNTGELFF
>TRBJ2-5|TRBD2|TRBV25-1|-
TGTGCCAGCAGTGAAGCTCAGGGACTAGCAGTGCAAGAGACCCAGTACTTC
CASSEAQGLAVQETQYF
>TRBJ1-6|TRBD1|TRBV27|once
TGTGCCAGCAGTTTGGACAGGGGTTCCTATAATTCACCCCTCCACTTT
CASSLDRGSYNSPLHF
>TRBJ1-2|-|TRBV25-1|-
TGTGCCAGCAGTGAACTGGGAGGGGGTGGCTACACCTTC
CASSELGGGGYTF
>TRBJ2-2|-|TRBV11-1|-
TGTGCCAGCAGCTTAGGGTCGGGTAACACCGGGGAGCTGTTTTTT
CASSLGSGNTGELFF
>TRBJ1-2|-|TRBV18|few
TGTGCCAGCTCACCTGGGGCCCATGGCTACACCTTC
CASSPGAHGYTF
>TRBJ1-2|-|TRBV12-3/TRBV12-4|-
TGTGCCAGCAGCAACCCCGACAGATATGGCTACACCTTC
CASSNPDRYGYTF